Below, one TCR beta chain is given with its context. Everyone who took part was about 18 to 89 years old, and they came from about 25 US areas. Assignment of participants to cohorts was predicated upon participant-reported clinical history. Germline V gives CDR1 SGHKS, CDR2 YYEKEE (reference sequence). The V gene lost 4 bases and the J gene lost 0 bases, with 16 bases spanning the gap. The CDR3 extends over 17 amino acids. Per the authors' pipeline: Estimation of nucleated cell counts was performed using reference gene primer amplification. This table comes from immunoSEQ multiplex PCR, and its TCRdb copy is limited to in-frame clones, with some not included. Clone size and V and J calls were adopted from that table, with D and trimming inferred from the DNA. The profile shows 200,000 to 250,000 clones, about nine tenths of them singletons. This record belongs to a study of blood T cell repertoires in COVID-19. The overall study: Sources were T cells, B-cell-depleted T cells, or PBMCs; the material itself was cDNA or gDNA.

What was sequenced was PBMCs or T cells enriched from blood (not recorded which). The chain combines TRBV5-5 with TRBJ1-4; no clear D gene. This sequence was found in a woman between 50 and 59 years old in a cohort exposed to, infected with or recovered from COVID-19 (not recorded which). The CDR3 is CASSQFDPHSTNEKLFF. The CDR3 DNA is TGTGCCAGCAGCCAATTCGATCCTCACTCAACTAATGAAAAACTGTTTTTT.